Only a few counts were recorded for the clone carrying this T cell receptor (beta chain). The antigen is undetermined. This sample stems from a study of cytomegalovirus exposure and HLA in healthy donors. Broader study findings: An analysis done earlier found most TCR beta V segments productive about 87% or about 30% of the time. A later analysis reportedly found fewer N-insertions in an Asian-associated ancestry cluster than the roughly 680-donor mean.

This PCR relied on a set of 60 Vbeta primers and 13 Jbeta primers. The table came from immunoSEQ multiplex PCR; TCRdb's copy has only in-frame clones and leaves some out. Of 110,000 to 150,000 clones in the sample, approximately 9% are singletons; the top ten hold 1.5% to 2%. This CDR3 comprises 13 residues. Deletions cut 4 bases from V and 1 base from J, with 8 bases between. The V gene's germline CDR1 is SGHRS and CDR2 YFSETQ. The rearrangement uses TRBV5-1 and TRBJ1-1; possibly TRBD1 for D (6 bases). The receptor's source is a male donor in good health and CMV-seronegative. Sequences were obtained from PBMCs. The CDR3 spells CASSATGNTEAFF. The DNA of the CDR3 is TGCGCCAGCAGCGCGACAGGGAACACTGAAGCTTTCTTT.